The 29 T cell receptor beta chains below come from one sample, sequenced in a study of blood T cell repertoires in COVID-19. Profiling relied on immunoSEQ multiplex PCR, and the TCRdb table lists in-frame clones only, not all of them. This sample has 350,000 to 450,000 clones, with 75% to 90% found just once. The sequenced sample consisted of peripheral blood. Receptors originate from a woman aged 40 to 49 with COVID-19, enrolled during active disease.

The chain combines TRBV24-1 with TRBJ2-1; 14 nucleotides match TRBD2. V dropped 4 bases and J dropped 1; count of bases not matched to a gene: 8. Germline V gives CDR1 KGHDR, CDR2 SFDVKD. This CDR3 has 19 residues. The CDR3 DNA is TGTGCCACCAGTGACCCGGGACTAGCGGGAGTACATTCCTACAATGAGCAGTTCTTC. This gives the protein CATSDPGLAGVHSYNEQFF.

CDR3: CASSPPGQGVREKLFF. The CDR3 region has the DNA TGTGCCAGCAGTCCCCCGGGACAGGGGGTAAGGGAAAAACTGTTTTTT. The chain carries TRBV28 and TRBJ1-4; 11 bases map to TRBD1. Looked up from germline, CDR1 is MDHEN and CDR2 is SYDVKM. This CDR3 region has 16 residues. V lost 5 bases to trimming and J lost 8 bases; unmatched junction nucleotides: 10.

This clone occurred once. The rearrangement joins TRBV6-2 or TRBV6-3 to TRBJ1-1, with D unclear. The CDR3 sequence is 13 residues long. V was cut by 1 base and J by 10 bases, with 13 bases left in between. The germline V gene encodes CDR1 MNHEY and CDR2 SVGEGT. The CDR3 spells CASSYLAVSRAFF. CDR3 DNA sequence: TGTGCCAGCAGTTACTTAGCGGTCTCCAGAGCTTTCTTT.

The V call is TRBV5-4, the J call TRBJ1-1; D ambiguous. Between the trimmed V and J ends, which lost 1 base and 1 base, there was a span of 8 bases. CDR1 and CDR2 from the germline V gene are SGHNT and YYREEE (reference sequence). The CDR3 contains 14 residues. The CDR3 spells CASSLKAGNTEAFF. The CDR3 DNA is TGTGCCAGCAGCTTGAAGGCGGGGAACACTGAAGCTTTCTTT.

This chain joins TRBV21-1 and TRBJ2-4; the D call in the table, TRBD1, was not verified against the DNA. TRBV21-1 is an annotated pseudogene. The CDR3 has 20 amino acids. In DNA form, the CDR3 reads TGTGCCAGCAGCAGAATGGACAGGGGCCAGCCCCGGATAGCCAAAAACATTCAGTACTTC. It translates to CASSRMDRGQPRIAKNIQYF.

The CDR3 region is CASSSGGSYGYTF. The DNA of the CDR3 is TGCGCCAGCAGCTCTGGAGGGAGCTATGGCTACACCTTC. J is TRBJ1-2 and V is TRBV5-1; D is uncertain. The CDR3 is 13 residues long. Germline V gene lookup returns CDR1 SGHRS and CDR2 YFSETQ. Trimming took 3 bases from V and 4 from J, leaving 10 bases between them.

The rearrangement links TRBV28 to TRBJ1-1; 8 positions agree with TRBD1. The CDR3 runs 18 residues. The germline V gene has CDR1 MDHEN and CDR2 SYDVKM. With V trimmed by 4 bases and J by 0 bases, 13 bases remained unmatched. The CDR3 is CASSYYRGTADLNTEAFF. The CDR3 DNA is TGTGCCAGCAGTTATTACAGGGGGACTGCAGACCTGAACACTGAAGCTTTCTTT.

The chain is built from TRBV11-1 and TRBJ1-5; D possibly corresponds to TRBD1 (5 bases). The CDR3 runs to 13 residues. V was shortened by 5 bases and J by 3 bases, with 8 bases between the two germline ends. Germline CDR1 is SGHAT and CDR2 is FQDESV (reference sequence). The CDR3 DNA follows: TGTGCCAGCAGCGGGGGACTCAATCAGCCCCAGCATTTT. It codes for CASSGGLNQPQHF. Full variable domain (rest looked up from reference TRBV11-1 and TRBJ1-5): EAEVAQSPRYKITEKSQAVAFWCDPISGHATLYWYRQILGQGPELLVQFQDESVVDDSQLPKDRFSAERLKGVDSTLKIQPAELGDSAMYLCASSGGLNQPQHFGDGTRLSIL.

The CDR3 nucleotides are TGTGCCAGCAGTTTCCAGCCAGACTTTCGGAACACTGAAGCTTTCTTT. Amino acids: CASSFQPDFRNTEAFF. The chain is built from TRBV28 and TRBJ1-1; the D is unclear. From germline, CDR1 is MDHEN and CDR2 SYDVKM. The CDR3 runs 16 residues. V lost 3 bases and J 1 base, leaving 15 bases between the germline ends. Complete variable domain (other parts from reference TRBV28 and TRBJ1-1): DVKVTQSSRYLVKRTGEKVFLECVQDMDHENMFWYRQDPGLGLRLIYFSYDVKMKEKGDIPEGYSVSREKKERFSLILESASTNQTSMYLCASSFQPDFRNTEAFFGQGTRLTVV.

The chain recombines TRBV6-5 with TRBJ1-1; the D gene is possibly TRBD1 (5 bases). The ends were cut back, 7 bases at V and 3 bases at J, with 15 bases in the middle. Looked up from germline, CDR1 is MNHEY and CDR2 is SVGAGI. The CDR3 contains 14 residues. The CDR3 here is CASTRGGMDTEAFF. CDR3 nucleotide sequence: TGTGCCAGCACCCGGGGGGGGATGGACACTGAAGCTTTCTTT.

The gene calls are TRBV30 and TRBJ1-2; D is unclear. Trimming cost V 4 bases and J 8 bases, with 11 bases left between them. Germline V gene lookup returns CDR1 GTSNPN and CDR2 SVGIG (reference sequence). This CDR3 region has 11 residues. The CDR3 nucleotides are TGTGCCTGGATGGCTGGGCGAGGCTACACCTTC. Protein product: CAWMAGRGYTF.

The rearrangement links TRBV11-1 to TRBJ1-1, with D possibly being TRBD1 (5 bases). Trimming pared 2 bases from V and 4 bases from J, leaving 11 bases between. The CDR3 consists of 14 residues. CDR1 SGHAT and CDR2 FQDESV come from the germline V gene (reference sequence). The CDR3 sequence is CASSLHGGSTEAFF. In nucleotides, the CDR3 is TGTGCCAGCAGCTTACACGGGGGGAGCACTGAAGCTTTCTTT. Together with reference TRBV11-1 and TRBJ1-1, the CDR3 gives the full variable domain: EAEVAQSPRYKITEKSQAVAFWCDPISGHATLYWYRQILGQGPELLVQFQDESVVDDSQLPKDRFSAERLKGVDSTLKIQPAELGDSAMYLCASSLHGGSTEAFFGQGTRLTVV.

The rearrangement links TRBV5-6 to TRBJ2-5; 8 bases align to TRBD1. This CDR3 contains 15 residues. V gave up 4 bases and J gave up 3 bases; unmatched junction bases: 8. CDR1 and CDR2 from the germline V gene are SGHDT and YYEEEE. CDR3 nucleotides: TGTGCCAGCAGCCACTGGACAGGGCTCGAAGAGACCCAGTACTTC. As protein: CASSHWTGLEETQYF.

Here the CDR3 DNA reads TGCGCCAGCAGCTTGGGGACAGCCTATAATTCACCCCTCCACTTT. Translated, it gives CASSLGTAYNSPLHF. V is TRBV5-1 and J is TRBJ1-6; TRBD1 might be the D (6 bases). Germline CDR1 reads SGHRS; CDR2 reads YFSETQ. This CDR3 is built from 15 residues. V was clipped by 0 bases and J by 2 bases, with 6 bases between them.

V is TRBV7-2 and J is TRBJ1-5, with D unresolved. The CDR3 is 15 amino acids. Germline lookup yields CDR1 SGHTA and CDR2 FQGNSA. The V and J ends lost 1 base and 2 bases respectively, with 9 bases between them. CDR3 residues: CASSLDVGGNQPQHF. CDR3 coding DNA: TGTGCCAGCAGCTTAGATGTCGGGGGCAATCAGCCCCAGCATTTT.

V usage is TRBV2 and J usage is TRBJ2-7; TRBD1 agrees at 8 bases. CDR3 size: 14 residues. The V gene's germline CDR1 is SNHLY and CDR2 FYNNEI. Unmatched junction bases numbered 9, after V lost 6 bases and J lost 5 bases. Written as DNA, the CDR3 is TGTGCCAGCAGGGAGGGACAGGTCATCCACGAGCAGTACTTC. It yields the protein CASREGQVIHEQYF.

This clone was found a few times. The chain carries TRBV30 and TRBJ2-3; TRBD2 aligns across 14 bases. The junction had 11 bases not matched to a gene; V was cut back by 5 bases and J by 7 bases. The CDR3 is 16 residues long. CDR1 GTSNPN and CDR2 SVGIG come from the germline V gene (reference sequence). CDR3 in amino acids: CAWSPSGTSGSYTQYF. The CDR3 nucleotides are TGTGCCTGGTCCCCCTCTGGGACTAGCGGGAGTTATACGCAGTATTTT.

The chain combines TRBV7-9 with TRBJ1-4; D uncertain. The CDR3 has 13 residues. Germline loops: CDR1 SEHNR, CDR2 FQNEAQ (reference sequence). V lost 1 base and J lost 7, with 7 bases in between. This CDR3 reads CASSLDDTEKLFF. CDR3 nucleotides: TGTGCCAGCAGCTTAGATGACACTGAAAAACTGTTTTTT.

Only a few counts were recorded for this clone. The genes are TRBV7-6 and TRBJ1-4, with 9 bases matching TRBD1. Germline loops: CDR1 SGHVS, CDR2 FNYEAQ. The CDR3 loop spans 15 amino acids. J gave up 5 bases and V 1 base, and 2 bases lay outside the gene matches. CDR3 in DNA: TGTGCCAGCAGCTTAGGACAGGGGGGGAATGAAAAACTGTTTTTT. As protein: CASSLGQGGNEKLFF.

This sequence joins TRBV2 and TRBJ1-2; 9 bases are a match to TRBD1. Germline CDR1 and CDR2: SNHLY and FYNNEI. V shed 9 bases and J 8 bases; nucleotides not matched to a gene: 22. CDR3 length: 17 residues. CDR3 region: CASRPPKGQGRIRGYTF. CDR3 bases: TGTGCCAGTCGTCCCCCCAAAGGACAGGGGCGAATCCGGGGCTACACCTTC.

The J gene is TRBJ1-6, the V gene TRBV28; D possibly corresponds to TRBD1 (5 bases). Germline V gives CDR1 MDHEN, CDR2 SYDVKM. Trimming left V 5 bases short and J 6 bases short, with 17 bases between. The CDR3 spans 16 residues. CDR3 bases: TGTGCCAGCAGTATCGACCCCAGGGCGGTTAATTCACCCCTCCACTTT. It encodes CASSIDPRAVNSPLHF. Full variable domain (remainder filled in from reference TRBV28 and TRBJ1-6): DVKVTQSSRYLVKRTGEKVFLECVQDMDHENMFWYRQDPGLGLRLIYFSYDVKMKEKGDIPEGYSVSREKKERFSLILESASTNQTSMYLCASSIDPRAVNSPLHFGNGTRLTVT.

This chain connects TRBV6-2 or TRBV6-3 to TRBJ2-2, with D possibly TRBD2 on 6 matching bases. Germline values: CDR1 MNHEY, CDR2 SVGEGT. The CDR3 consists of 13 residues. Trimming stripped 6 bases from V and 6 bases from J, with 11 bases between. The CDR3 protein is CASSESGPGELFF. CDR3 nucleotides: TGTGCCAGCAGCGAAAGCGGGCCCGGGGAGCTGTTTTTT.

As DNA, the CDR3 is TGTGCCAGCTCACTGGACAGGTTTGGGGATGAAAAACTGTTTTTT. This encodes CASSLDRFGDEKLFF. The gene calls are TRBV18 and TRBJ1-4; 7 bases fit TRBD1. V lost 4 bases to trimming and J lost 6 bases; unmatched junction nucleotides: 8. The CDR3 extends over 15 amino acids. CDR1 is KGHSH, CDR2 LQKENI, per germline.

J is TRBJ2-7 and V is TRBV3-1 (or the pseudogene TRBV3-2), with 7 positions matching TRBD1. V was clipped by 2 bases and J by 0 bases; unmatched bases: 10. The CDR3 runs 17 residues. Per germline, CDR1 LGHDT and CDR2 YNNKEL (reference sequence). Here the CDR3 reads CASSQIRGTVSSYEQYF. Here the CDR3 DNA reads TGTGCCAGCAGCCAAATCAGAGGGACAGTAAGCTCCTACGAGCAGTACTTC.

This chain connects TRBV15 to TRBJ1-6; D unresolved. The V and J ends lost 6 bases and 3 bases respectively, with 18 bases between them. This CDR3 is 17 amino acids long. CDR1 is LNHNV and CDR2 is YYDKDF in the germline V gene (reference sequence). The CDR3 spells CATSHLEGFFYNSPLHF. The CDR3 bases are TGTGCCACCAGTCATCTTGAGGGCTTTTTCTATAATTCACCCCTCCACTTT.

This clone has more than one count but fewer than ten. Other DNA sequences within the sample encode an identical CDR3. V usage is TRBV7-9 and J usage is TRBJ1-1; D perhaps matches TRBD1 (5 bases). CDR3 length: 14 residues. Germline CDR1 SEHNR, CDR2 FQNEAQ (reference sequence). V was trimmed by 3 bases and J by 2 bases, leaving 10 bases between them. This CDR3 is CASSLVGVNTEAFF. The DNA for the CDR3 is TGTGCCAGCAGCTTGGTAGGGGTTAACACTGAAGCTTTCTTT.

The rearrangement uses TRBV6-5 and TRBJ1-2; no clear D gene. V was shortened by 6 bases and J by 4 bases, with 12 bases between the two germline ends. Germline CDR1 reads MNHEY; CDR2 reads SVGAGI. This CDR3 is built from 13 residues. The CDR3 bases are TGTGCCAGCAGACCCGCGGAATTCTATGGCTACACCTTC. Its translation is CASRPAEFYGYTF.

This chain links TRBV6-2 or TRBV6-3 with TRBJ1-1; 7 positions match TRBD1. The CDR3 length is 13 residues. Germline CDR1 MNHEY, CDR2 SVGEGT. V lost 6 bases to trimming and J lost 5 bases; unmatched junction nucleotides: 6. DNA for the CDR3: TGTGCCAGCAGCCGTGCAGGGGGGACTGAAGCTTTCTTT. Its protein product is CASSRAGGTEAFF.

This clone appeared a few times. The chain carries TRBV5-4 and TRBJ1-1, with a possible D match to TRBD1 (5 bases). The CDR3 loop spans 15 amino acids. From germline, CDR1 is SGHNT and CDR2 YYREEE (reference sequence). Trimming left V 2 bases short and J 0 bases short, with 11 bases between. CDR3 loop: CASSLLLGLNTEAFF. The CDR3 DNA is TGTGCCAGCAGCTTACTCCTGGGGCTGAACACTGAAGCTTTCTTT.